Sequencing of this TCR beta chain was carried out in a study of OX40 agonist ivuxolimab in advanced cancers. General notes on the study: Ivuxolimab was a fully human IgG2 agonistic monoclonal antibody targeting the costimulatory receptor OX40 (CD134). Intravenous ivuxolimab was administered to patients every 2 weeks at six dose levels: 0.01, 0.1, 0.3, 1.5, 3 and 10 mg/kg. Of the approximately 53 patients in dose escalation, about 20 had hepatocellular carcinoma, roughly 15 had melanoma, 9 had renal cell carcinoma and 9 had head and neck cancer. A male proportion of about 79% and a mean age of around 60 years, ranging from roughly 20 to 80, were recorded for the dose-escalation cohort. Prior anti-PD-1, anti-PD-L1 or anti-CTLA-4 therapy was permitted, and checkpoint inhibitors had been received by less than 45% of dose-escalation patients. Partial responses occurred in three dose-escalation patients: two with cutaneous melanoma and one with hepatocellular carcinoma. The point of sequencing TCRbeta in the periphery was to test whether ivuxolimab changed TCR sequence diversity and drove clonal T-cell expansion. The paper reports the monotherapy dose-escalation portion (N of about 56 patients) of the phase I ivuxolimab trial. What the work shows at the level of the full study, not this receptor alone: Low levels of normalized T-cell clonal expansion were also seen in some nonresponding patients. On average, CD8+ T cells showed more expanded clones than CD4+ T cells after ivuxolimab. The antigen specificity of the peripheral T cells that underwent clonal expansion was not determined. In the 0.1-3.0 mg/kg groups, partial responders were among the patients with the lowest normalized peripheral clonal expansion, particularly in CD8+ T cells. At doses from 0.1 to 3.0 mg/kg, clonal expansion was seen in both CD4+ and CD8+ blood T cells between baseline and week 6.

For sequencing of the TCRbeta CDR3 region, genomic DNA was extracted from the sorted cells. The immunoSEQ Assay was used to sequence the TCRbeta CDR3 regions. TCRdb's version of the immuneACCESS table is confined to in-frame rearrangements and falls short of the full clone set. An unresolved V gene accounts for under half of the shortfall where checked; the remainder is of unknown origin. Across this sample there are approximately 11,000 clones, with roughly four fifths seen only once. More than 25% of the sample is in the top ten clones. The CDR3, from cysteine to phenylalanine, totals 15 residues. Only the CDR3 DNA is retained, 45 bases long and in frame from the first base. V is pared back by 1 base and J by 2 bases, with 13 bases lying between the germline termini. As encoded in the germline V gene, CDR1 is SGDLS while CDR2 is YYNGEE. On this clone itself: Which antigen it targets is not known. Base qualities are not recorded, but no much larger clone differs from it by a single base.

The trial excluded patients who had a history of autoimmune disease or who were on systemic immunosuppression. Peripheral blood for TCR sequencing was collected from all dose cohorts at baseline, on cycle 4 day 1, and on cycle 7 day 1. The samples were taken from a phase I, first-in-human, multicenter, open-label dose-escalation trial of ivuxolimab. Adults with locally advanced or metastatic head and neck squamous cell, hepatocellular, melanoma or renal cell carcinoma were enrolled in the trial. Before TCR sequencing, CD4+ T cells and CD8+ T cells were sorted from peripheral blood as separate populations.

The sequence joins TRBV9 to TRBJ2-7; the D region may be TRBD1 or TRBD2, each matching 5 bases equally. The input for sequencing was CD4+ or CD8+ T cells sorted from blood, taken in a trial of the OX40 agonist ivuxolimab. This TCR was sampled from an adult with an advanced solid tumor such as melanoma, head and neck, liver or kidney cancer. The CDR3: CASSVTGTDPYEQYF. In nucleotides, the sequence is TGTGCCAGCAGCGTAACCGGGACGGATCCCTACGAGCAGTACTTC.